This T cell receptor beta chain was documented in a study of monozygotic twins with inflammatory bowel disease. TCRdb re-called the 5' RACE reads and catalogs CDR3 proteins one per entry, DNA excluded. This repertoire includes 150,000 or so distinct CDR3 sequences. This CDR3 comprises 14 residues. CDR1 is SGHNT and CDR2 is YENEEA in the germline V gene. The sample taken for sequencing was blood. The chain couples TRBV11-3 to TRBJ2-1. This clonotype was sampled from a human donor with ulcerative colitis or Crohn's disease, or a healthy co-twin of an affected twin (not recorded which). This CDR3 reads CASSSDPSYNEQFF.